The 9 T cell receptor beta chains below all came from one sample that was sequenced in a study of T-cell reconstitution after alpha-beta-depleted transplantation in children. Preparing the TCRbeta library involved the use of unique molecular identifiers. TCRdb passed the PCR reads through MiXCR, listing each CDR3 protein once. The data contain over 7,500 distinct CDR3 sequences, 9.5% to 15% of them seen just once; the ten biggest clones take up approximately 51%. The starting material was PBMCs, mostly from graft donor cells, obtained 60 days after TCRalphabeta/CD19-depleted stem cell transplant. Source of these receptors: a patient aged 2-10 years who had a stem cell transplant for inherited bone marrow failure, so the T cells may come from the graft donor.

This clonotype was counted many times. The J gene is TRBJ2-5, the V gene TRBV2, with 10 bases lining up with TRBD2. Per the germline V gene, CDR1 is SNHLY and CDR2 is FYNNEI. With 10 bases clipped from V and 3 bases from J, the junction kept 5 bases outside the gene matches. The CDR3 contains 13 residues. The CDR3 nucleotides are TGTGCCACCAAGCGGGGGGGGGAAGAGACCCAGTACTTC. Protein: CATKRGGEETQYF.

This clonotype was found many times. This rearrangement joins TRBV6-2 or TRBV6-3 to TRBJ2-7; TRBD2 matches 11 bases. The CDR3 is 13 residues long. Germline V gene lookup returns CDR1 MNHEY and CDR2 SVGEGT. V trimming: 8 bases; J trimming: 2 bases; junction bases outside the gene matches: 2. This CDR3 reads CASGLAGTYEQYF. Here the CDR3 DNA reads TGTGCCAGCGGACTAGCGGGTACCTACGAGCAGTACTTC.

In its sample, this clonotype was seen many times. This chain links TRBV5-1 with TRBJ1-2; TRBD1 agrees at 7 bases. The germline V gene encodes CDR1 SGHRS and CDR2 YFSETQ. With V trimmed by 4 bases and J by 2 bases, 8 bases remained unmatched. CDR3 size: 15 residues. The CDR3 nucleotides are TGCGCCAGCAGCCCGGGACAGCCGCTAAACTATGGCTACACCTTC. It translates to CASSPGQPLNYGYTF.

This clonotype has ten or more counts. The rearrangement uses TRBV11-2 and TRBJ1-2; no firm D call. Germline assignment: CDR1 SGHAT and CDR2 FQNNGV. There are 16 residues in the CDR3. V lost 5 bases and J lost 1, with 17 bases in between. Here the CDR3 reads CASSVIGVIRNYGYTF. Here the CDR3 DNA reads TGTGCCAGCAGCGTAATTGGAGTGATCCGTAACTATGGCTACACCTTC.

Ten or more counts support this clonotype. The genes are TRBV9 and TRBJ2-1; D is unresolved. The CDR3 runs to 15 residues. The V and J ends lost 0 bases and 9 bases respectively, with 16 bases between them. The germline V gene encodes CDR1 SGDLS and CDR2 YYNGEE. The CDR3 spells CASSVVPWVGSEQFF. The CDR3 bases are TGTGCCAGCAGCGTAGTTCCTTGGGTTGGTTCTGAGCAGTTCTTC.

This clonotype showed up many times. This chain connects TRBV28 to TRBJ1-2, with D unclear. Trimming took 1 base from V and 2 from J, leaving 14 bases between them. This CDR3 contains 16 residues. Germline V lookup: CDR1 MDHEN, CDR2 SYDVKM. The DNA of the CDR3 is TGTGCCAGCAGTTTATTCTTATCCGGGTCAAACTATGGCTACACCTTC. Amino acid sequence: CASSLFLSGSNYGYTF.

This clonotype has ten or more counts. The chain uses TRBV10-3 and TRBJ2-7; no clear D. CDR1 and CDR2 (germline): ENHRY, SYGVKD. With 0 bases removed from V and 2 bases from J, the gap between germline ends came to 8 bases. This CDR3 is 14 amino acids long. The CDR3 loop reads CAISESGRTYEQYF. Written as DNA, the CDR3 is TGTGCCATCAGTGAGTCGGGCAGGACCTACGAGCAGTACTTC.

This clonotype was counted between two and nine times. CDR3 bases: TGTGCCACCAGCAGAGGGGGTGCTAAGAAATACGAGCAGTACTTC. Protein sequence: CATSRGGAKKYEQYF. V gene TRBV15 combines with J gene TRBJ2-7, with no clear D. The V gene's germline CDR1 is LNHNV and CDR2 YYDKDF (reference sequence). The CDR3 loop spans 15 amino acids. V was trimmed by 1 base and J by 4 bases, leaving 14 bases between them.

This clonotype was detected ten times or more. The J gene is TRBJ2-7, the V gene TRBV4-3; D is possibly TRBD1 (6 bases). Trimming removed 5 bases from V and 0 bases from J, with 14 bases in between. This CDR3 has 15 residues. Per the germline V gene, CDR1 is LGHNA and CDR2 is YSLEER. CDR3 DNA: TGCGCCAGCAGCTATTCCCGGACAGCCTCCTACGAGCAGTACTTC. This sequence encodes CASSYSRTASYEQYF.